These 22 T cell receptor beta chains share one sample of origin, sequenced in a study of prognosis after radiotherapy for stage I lung cancer. The TCR beta CDR3 region was amplified from genomic DNA, with two rounds of multiplex PCR being used for the amplification. Primers specific to each TRBV and TRBJ gene drove first-round PCR. TCRdb passed the multiplex PCR reads through MiXCR, listing each CDR3 protein once. Here the sample spans about 22,000 distinct CDR3 sequences, roughly two fifths being singletons. This material consisted of PBMCs, taken before or after stereotactic body radiation therapy (not recorded which). Receptor source: a donor over 45 with non-small cell lung cancer.

This clonotype was counted ten times or more. J is TRBJ1-1 and V is TRBV27; D is uncertain. Trimming cost V 5 bases and J 3 bases, with 13 bases left between them. Germline V lookup: CDR1 MNHEY, CDR2 SMNVEV (reference sequence). The CDR3 runs to 14 residues. The CDR3 bases are TGTGCCAGCAGTATTCCGGGGAGGTACACTGAAGCTTTCTTT. The encoded protein is CASSIPGRYTEAFF.

This clonotype was observed once. The gene calls are TRBV6-9 and TRBJ2-7; D unclear. Looked up from germline, CDR1 is MNHGY and CDR2 is SVAAGI. V was clipped by 3 bases and J by 0 bases, with 12 bases between them. The CDR3 loop spans 15 amino acids. CDR3 DNA: TGTGCCAGCAGTTACATCGTCCCGCGCTCCTACGAGCAGTACTTC. Its translation: CASSYIVPRSYEQYF.

This clonotype has at least ten counts. V usage is TRBV7-2 and J usage is TRBJ1-1, with 9 bases lining up with TRBD1. After removal of 4 bases from V and 1 base from J, the junction contained 7 bases not matched to a gene. This CDR3 spans 16 amino acids. Germline V CDR1 and CDR2: SGHTA, FQGNSA. The chain's CDR3 is CASSSAPGQGNTEAFF. CDR3 sequence (DNA): TGTGCCAGCAGCTCGGCACCGGGACAGGGGAACACTGAAGCTTTCTTT.

As concerns this clonotype: One end of the junction is discordant with germline, which a read error may explain. This chain uses TRBV5-1 with TRBJ2-3; D is possibly TRBD1 (6 bases). Germline V gene lookup returns CDR1 SGHRS and CDR2 YFSETQ. The CDR3 runs to 14 residues. CDR3 sequence reads: CASSFQGRSDTQYF. The CDR3 coding sequence is TGCGCCAGCAGCTTTCAGGGGCGGTCAGATACTCAGTATTTT.

This clonotype was seen repeatedly, ten times or more. The J gene is TRBJ2-5, the V gene TRBV29-1, with 7 nucleotides matching TRBD2. The germline CDR1 and CDR2 sequences are SQVTM and ANQGSEA. The CDR3 has 13 amino acids. V lost 2 bases, J lost 7 bases, and 7 bases stayed unmatched. The CDR3 loop is CSVEISGGGTQYF. The CDR3 region has the DNA TGCAGCGTTGAAATTTCGGGAGGAGGGACCCAGTACTTC. The full variable domain, with the rest looked up from reference TRBV29-1 and TRBJ2-5, is SAVISQKPSRDICQRGTSLTIQCQVDSQVTMMFWYRQQPGQSLTLIATANQGSEATYESGFVIDKFPISRPNLTFSTLTVSNMSPEDSSIYLCSVEISGGGTQYFGPGTRLLVL.

Details on this clonotype: Since a far larger clone is one base different, this is likely a read error. The chain uses TRBV6-4 and TRBJ1-6; a weak D match, TRBD1 (5 bases). CDR1 is MRHNA, CDR2 SNTAGT, per germline. There are 15 residues in the CDR3. V was pared by 2 bases and J by 6 bases, with 11 bases between. CDR3 nucleotides: TGTGCCAGCAGTGACCAGGGATTGGGTAATTCACCCCTCCACTTT. This sequence encodes CASSDQGLGNSPLHF.

This clonotype was counted ten times or more. The V call is TRBV9, the J call TRBJ1-2; TRBD1 matches 7 bases. Germline V gene data show CDR1 as SGDLS and CDR2 as YYNGEE. The CDR3 loop spans 15 amino acids. V gave up 3 bases and J gave up 1 base; unmatched junction bases: 6. This CDR3 reads CASSARTGLNYGYTF. In DNA form, the CDR3 reads TGTGCCAGCAGCGCGCGGACAGGCCTTAACTATGGCTACACCTTC.

The table lists this clonotype with many counts. The chain links TRBV12-3 or TRBV12-4 to TRBJ2-7; D is possibly TRBD1 or TRBD2 (7 bases each). The CDR3 loop spans 19 amino acids. Trimming shortened V by 5 bases and J by 0 bases, and 26 bases separated the two germline ends. The CDR3, as DNA: TGTGCCAGCAGTCTTCATTTCAGGGAGGGACAGTTCAGCTCCTACGAGCAGTACTTC. Its translation: CASSLHFREGQFSSYEQYF.

This clonotype showed up many times. The chain carries TRBV12-3 or TRBV12-4 and TRBJ2-5, with unresolved D. Trimming removed 4 bases at V and 2 bases at J, with 5 bases between. The CDR3 consists of 12 residues. The CDR3 sequence is CASSWGQETQYF. The CDR3 nucleotides are TGTGCCAGCAGTTGGGGTCAAGAGACCCAGTACTTC.

This clonotype is deemed medium-sized. CDR3 protein: CATSKTGWDQPQHF. The CDR3, as DNA: TGTGCCACCAGTAAGACAGGGTGGGATCAGCCCCAGCATTTT. The chain links TRBV24-1 to TRBJ1-5, with 7 positions matching TRBD1. The CDR3 totals 14 residues. V gave up 6 bases and J gave up 5 bases; unmatched junction bases: 6. CDR1 is KGHDR and CDR2 is SFDVKD in the germline V gene.

V gene TRBV11-2 combines with J gene TRBJ2-1; D tentatively fits TRBD1 or TRBD2 (5 bases each). The ends were cut back, 7 bases at V and 3 bases at J, with 16 bases in the middle. CDR1 is SGHAT and CDR2 is FQNNGV in the germline V gene. The CDR3 runs to 15 residues. CDR3 sequence reads: CASTPLRGGYNEQFF. The CDR3 nucleotides are TGTGCCAGCACCCCTCTCCGTGGGGGCTACAATGAGCAGTTCTTC.

On this clonotype itself: This probably arose from a read error, given a far larger clone one base away. V gene TRBV6-4 combines with J gene TRBJ2-1, with 11 bases fitting TRBD2. This CDR3 is built from 15 residues. The trim removed 5 bases at V and 8 bases at J, leaving 8 bases unmatched. In germline, CDR1 is MRHNA, CDR2 SNTAGT. CDR3 residues: CASSSTSGIPDEQFF. In DNA, the CDR3 is TGTGCCAGCAGTTCGACTAGCGGGATCCCCGATGAGCAGTTCTTC.

There are a few counts of this clonotype. The chain is built from TRBV28 and TRBJ2-1; D is undetermined. CDR3 length: 16 amino acids. Trimming cost V 5 bases and J 4 bases, with 18 bases left between them. In germline, CDR1 is MDHEN, CDR2 SYDVKM. CDR3 sequence (DNA): TGTGCCAGCAGTCGCGGTGGGGTGCCAGAATACAATGAGCAGTTCTTC. Its protein product is CASSRGGVPEYNEQFF.

The chain combines TRBV20-1 with TRBJ1-3; D uncertain. Per germline, CDR1 DFQATT and CDR2 SNEGSKA (reference sequence). This CDR3 comprises 13 residues. The V and J ends lost 1 base and 4 bases respectively, with 8 bases between them. The CDR3 nucleotides are TGCAGTGCTAGAGTATGGGTAGGAAACACCATATATTTT. This sequence encodes CSARVWVGNTIYF.

V usage is TRBV5-1 and J usage is TRBJ2-2, with a weak D call TRBD1 (6 bases). Germline V gives CDR1 SGHRS, CDR2 YFSETQ. The CDR3 length is 16 residues. V shed 0 bases and J shed 5 bases, with 14 bases lying between them. The CDR3 DNA reads TGCGCCAGCAGCTTGGCCGCAGGGGTAGGGACCGGGGAGCTGTTTTTT. As protein: CASSLAAGVGTGELFF.

CDR3 sequence reads: CASSSGTSRNTGELFF. The CDR3 nucleotides read TGTGCCAGCAGTTCCGGGACTAGCAGGAACACCGGGGAGCTGTTTTTT. V is TRBV27 and J is TRBJ2-2, with 9 nucleotides matching TRBD2. The CDR3 runs 16 residues. Germline CDR1 and CDR2: MNHEY and SMNVEV (reference sequence). The junction had 4 bases not matched to a gene; V was cut back by 4 bases and J by 1 base.

The gene calls are TRBV19 and TRBJ1-3; D is ambiguous. The CDR3 sequence is 16 residues long. The germline CDR1 and CDR2 sequences are LNHDA and SQIVND (reference sequence). Deletions cut 4 bases from V and 0 bases from J, with 13 bases between. The CDR3 protein is CASSTFGLSSGNTIYF. The CDR3 DNA reads TGTGCCAGTAGTACGTTTGGACTGAGCTCTGGAAACACCATATATTTT.

The V and J genes are TRBV19 and TRBJ2-1; 7 bases agree with TRBD2. Germline lookup yields CDR1 LNHDA and CDR2 SQIVND (reference sequence). V lost 1 base, J lost 9 bases, and 12 bases stayed unmatched. CDR3 length: 16 residues. In DNA, the CDR3 is TGTGCCAGTAGTATAGTCCAGCTAGCGGTAGTTAGTGAGCAGTTCTTC. The encoded protein is CASSIVQLAVVSEQFF.

By its share, this clonotype is medium-sized (0.01 to 0.1%). The rearrangement joins TRBV24-1 to TRBJ2-3; D is perhaps TRBD2 (6 bases). V was trimmed by 8 bases and J by 5 bases, leaving 13 bases between them. Germline V lookup: CDR1 KGHDR, CDR2 SFDVKD. CDR3 length: 13 residues. CDR3 sequence reads: CATTSMGGDTQYF. DNA for the CDR3: TGTGCCACCACTTCAATGGGGGGAGATACGCAGTATTTT.

The chain uses TRBV6-4 and TRBJ2-2; the D gene is possibly TRBD2 (5 bases). The V gene's germline CDR1 is MRHNA and CDR2 SNTAGT. Trimming shortened V by 9 bases and J by 5 bases, and 19 bases separated the two germline ends. The CDR3 extends over 15 amino acids. CDR3 residues: CARTKVKGGTGELFF. The CDR3 DNA reads TGTGCCAGAACCAAAGTAAAGGGCGGGACCGGGGAGCTGTTTTTT.

This clonotype was seen ten or more times. The chain is built from TRBV7-3 and TRBJ1-1, with TRBD1 matching over 8 bases. Germline V gives CDR1 SGHTA, CDR2 FQGTGA. With 4 bases clipped from V and 2 bases from J, the junction kept 6 bases outside the gene matches. The CDR3 length is 15 residues. Written as DNA, the CDR3 is TGTGCCAGCAGCTCAACGACAGGGGACAACACTGAAGCTTTCTTT. Protein product: CASSSTTGDNTEAFF.

The chain joins TRBV27 to TRBJ1-2; TRBD1 matches 8 bases. CDR3 length: 15 residues. V trimming: 7 bases; J trimming: 4 bases; junction bases outside the gene matches: 11. Germline loops: CDR1 MNHEY, CDR2 SMNVEV (reference sequence). DNA of the CDR3: TGTGCCAGCACCGAGGACAGGGACAATTTCTATGGCTACACCTTC. This sequence encodes CASTEDRDNFYGYTF.